This TCR beta chain originates from a study of blood T cell repertoires in COVID-19. Looking at the study overall: COVID-19 samples from acute and convalescent phases originated in the United States, Italy and Spain. PBMCs, B-cell-depleted T cells, or T cells provided the cDNA or gDNA that made up the material.

As originally analysed: Researchers report that nucleated cell counts were estimated from reference gene primer amplification. The protocol was immunoSEQ multiplex PCR, while the TCRdb copy is restricted to in-frame clones and leaves out a portion. That table gives V, J and clone size, and the DNA gave D and trimming. The sample lists 150,000 to 200,000 clones, approximately 79% occurring once. This CDR3 spans 15 amino acids. Trimming pared 6 bases from V and 9 bases from J, leaving 21 bases between. In germline, CDR1 is MDHEN, CDR2 SYDVKM. The TCR originated in a woman over 75 with acute or convalescent COVID-19. The chain is built from TRBV28 and TRBJ1-3; no clear D gene. Sequencing was performed on peripheral blood. In DNA, the CDR3 is TGTGCCAGCAGCCCTCATCCGCTGGGAGAGTCCACCATATATTTT. It specifies CASSPHPLGESTIYF.